These 2 T cell receptor beta chains share one sample of origin, sequenced in a study of response to subunit inactivated influenza vaccine. From the RT-PCR reads, TCRdb called clonotypes with MiXCR, one entry per CDR3 protein. This table has approximately 520,000 distinct CDR3 sequences, roughly 25% appearing once. This material consisted of CD4+ T cells sorted from PBMCs, taken 5 to 6 days after vaccination. Source of these receptors: a man between 50 and 59 years old who received an inactivated influenza vaccine.

The sample holds one count of this clonotype. The chain is built from TRBV29-1 and TRBJ2-3, with D possibly being TRBD1 or TRBD2 (6 bases each). The CDR3 extends over 15 amino acids. Trimming shortened V by 6 bases and J by 5 bases, and 21 bases separated the two germline ends. Per germline, CDR1 SQVTM and CDR2 ANQGSEA. The DNA of the CDR3 is TGCAGCGTCCACCTAGAGGGGGGCCGCGGAGATACGCAGTATTTT. This translates into CSVHLEGGRGDTQYF.

This clonotype turned up a few times. The chain joins TRBV9 to TRBJ2-1; perhaps TRBD1 as D (6 bases). This CDR3 comprises 14 residues. Germline V gene lookup returns CDR1 SGDLS and CDR2 YYNGEE. V shed 4 bases and J shed 4 bases, with 12 bases lying between them. Here the CDR3 DNA reads TGTGCCAGCAGCAGAAGAACAGGGTACAATGAGCAGTTCTTC. This sequence encodes CASSRRTGYNEQFF.